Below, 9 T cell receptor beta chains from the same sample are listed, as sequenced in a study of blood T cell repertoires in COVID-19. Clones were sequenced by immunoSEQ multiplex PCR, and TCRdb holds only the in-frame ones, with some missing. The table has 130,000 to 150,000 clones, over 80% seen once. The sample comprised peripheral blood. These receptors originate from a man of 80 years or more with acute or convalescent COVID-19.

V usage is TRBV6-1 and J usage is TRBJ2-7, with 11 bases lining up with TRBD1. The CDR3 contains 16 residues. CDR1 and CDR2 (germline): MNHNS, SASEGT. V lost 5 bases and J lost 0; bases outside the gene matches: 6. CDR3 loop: CASSQDGTGGSYEQYF. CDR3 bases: TGTGCCAGCAGTCAAGACGGGACAGGGGGCTCCTACGAGCAGTACTTC.

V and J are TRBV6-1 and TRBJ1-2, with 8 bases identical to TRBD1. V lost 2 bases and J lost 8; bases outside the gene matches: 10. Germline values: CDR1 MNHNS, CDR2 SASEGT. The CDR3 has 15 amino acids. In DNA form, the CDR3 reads TGTGCCAGCAGTGAATGGACAGGGCCCCTATTCGGCTACACCTTC. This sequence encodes CASSEWTGPLFGYTF.

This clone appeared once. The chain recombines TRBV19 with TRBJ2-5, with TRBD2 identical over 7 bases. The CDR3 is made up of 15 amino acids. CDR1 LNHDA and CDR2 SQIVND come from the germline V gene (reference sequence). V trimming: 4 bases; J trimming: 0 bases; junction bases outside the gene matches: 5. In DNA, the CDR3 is TGTGCCAGTAGTAGGGTAGCGGGTGACCAAGAGACCCAGTACTTC. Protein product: CASSRVAGDQETQYF.

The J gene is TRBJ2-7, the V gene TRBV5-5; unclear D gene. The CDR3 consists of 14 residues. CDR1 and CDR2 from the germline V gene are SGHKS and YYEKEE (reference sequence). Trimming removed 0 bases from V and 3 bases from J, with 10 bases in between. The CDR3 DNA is TGTGCCAGCAGCTTGGAACTCATCTACTACGAGCAGTACTTC. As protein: CASSLELIYYEQYF.

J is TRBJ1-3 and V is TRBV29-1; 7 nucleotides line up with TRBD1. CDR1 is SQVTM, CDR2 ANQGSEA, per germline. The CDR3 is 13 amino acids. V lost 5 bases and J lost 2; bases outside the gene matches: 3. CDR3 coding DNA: TGCAGCGTTCGGGACAGCCCTGGAAACACCATATATTTT. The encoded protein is CSVRDSPGNTIYF.

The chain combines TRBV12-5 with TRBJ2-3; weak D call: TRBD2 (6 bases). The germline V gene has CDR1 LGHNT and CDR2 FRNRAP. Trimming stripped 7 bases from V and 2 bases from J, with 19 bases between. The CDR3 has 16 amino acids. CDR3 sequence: CASALGGPSSTDTQYF. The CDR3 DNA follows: TGTGCTAGTGCCTTGGGGGGACCTAGCTCCACAGATACGCAGTATTTT.

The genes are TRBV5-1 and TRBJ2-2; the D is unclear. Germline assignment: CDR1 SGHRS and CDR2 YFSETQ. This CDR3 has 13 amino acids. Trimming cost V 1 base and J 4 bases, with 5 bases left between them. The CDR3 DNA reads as TGCGCCAGCAGCTTGAGACTCACCGGGGAGCTGTTTTTT. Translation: CASSLRLTGELFF.

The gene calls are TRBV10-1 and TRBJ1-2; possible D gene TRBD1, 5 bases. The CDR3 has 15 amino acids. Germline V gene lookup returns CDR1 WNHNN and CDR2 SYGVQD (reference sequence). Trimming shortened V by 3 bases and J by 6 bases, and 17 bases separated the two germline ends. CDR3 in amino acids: CASSDVTGSRDGYTF. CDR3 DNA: TGCGCCAGCAGTGATGTTACAGGCAGTCGGGATGGCTACACCTTC.

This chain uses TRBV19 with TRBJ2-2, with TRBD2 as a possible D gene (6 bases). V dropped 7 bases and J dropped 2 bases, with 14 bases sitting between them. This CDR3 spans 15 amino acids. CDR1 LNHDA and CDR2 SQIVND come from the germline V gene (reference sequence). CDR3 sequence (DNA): TGTGCCAGTACCCCCGGAGGGACCAACACCGGGGAGCTGTTTTTT. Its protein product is CASTPGGTNTGELFF. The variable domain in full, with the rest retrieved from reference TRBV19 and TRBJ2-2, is DGGITQSPKYLFRKEGQNVTLSCEQNLNHDAMYWYRQDPGQGLRLIYYSQIVNDFQKGDIAEGYSVSREKKESFPLTVTSAQKNPTAFYLCASTPGGTNTGELFFGEGSRLTVL.